This T cell receptor (beta chain) appears in the sequencing data of a study of regulatory T cells in long-lasting Graves disease. The time point here: persistent/refractory GD, antithyroid drugs over 5 years with positive TRAb. Extracted PBMC RNA gave rise to the TCR library. Patients came through an endocrinology department, and that department was in Xi'an, China. Assembly of TCR beta libraries relied on iRepertoire HTBI primers together with Arm-PCR of CDR3 regions. Via MiXCR, TCRdb re-called the multiplex PCR reads, giving one row per CDR3 protein. The sample includes hundreds of thousands of distinct CDR3 sequences, less than 25% of them seen just once. This clonotype occurred many times. What it recognizes is unknown. Overall study results and limits: It was in persistent disease that TRBV28, TRBJ1-2 and TRBJ2-5 were favored.

CDR1 MDHEN and CDR2 SYDVKM come from the germline V gene. V was pared by 5 bases and J by 0 bases, with 17 bases between. There are 16 residues in the CDR3. The specimen was peripheral blood mononuclear cells (PBMCs), collected when the disease was refractory, from a patient treated with antithyroid drugs. The chain links TRBV28 to TRBJ2-7; D might be TRBD1 or TRBD2, each matching 5 bases. This sequence was found in a female donor with Graves disease. CDR3 DNA: TGTGCCAGCAGTACCAGAGGGGTGAAAAGCTCCTACGAGCAGTACTTC. Translation: CASSTRGVKSSYEQYF.